The next 18 T cell receptor beta chains were all read from a single sample in a study of cytomegalovirus exposure and HLA in healthy donors. The PCR contained 60 Vbeta and 13 Jbeta primers. Generated by immunoSEQ multiplex PCR, the TCRdb table keeps only in-frame clones and is missing some. Of roughly 110,000 clones listed, around 74% are singletons. Specimen: PBMCs. All receptors derive from a young man in good health and CMV-seropositive.

This chain links TRBV27 with TRBJ2-5; D might be TRBD1 (5 bases). The V and J ends lost 0 bases and 9 bases respectively, with 14 bases between them. The germline V gene has CDR1 MNHEY and CDR2 SMNVEV (reference sequence). CDR3 length: 14 amino acids. In nucleotides, the CDR3 is TGTGCCAGCAGTTTATCTCAGGGCTCAAAGGCCCAGTACTTC. Its protein product is CASSLSQGSKAQYF.

J is TRBJ2-1 and V is TRBV19; 12 positions agree with TRBD1. Germline V gene lookup returns CDR1 LNHDA and CDR2 SQIVND (reference sequence). J gave up 8 bases and V 4 bases, and 6 bases lay outside the gene matches. The CDR3 is made up of 15 amino acids. The CDR3 DNA follows: TGTGCCAGTAGTACGGGGACAGGGGGCTGGGATGAGCAGTTCTTC. It translates to CASSTGTGGWDEQFF.

This clone has a single count. The chain combines TRBV7-9 with TRBJ2-2; D not resolved. The V gene lost 5 bases and the J gene lost 1 base, with 14 bases spanning the gap. CDR1 SEHNR and CDR2 FQNEAQ come from the germline V gene (reference sequence). This CDR3 has 16 amino acids. For the CDR3, the DNA is TGTGCCAGCAGCACCGGCGTGACACTGAACACCGGGGAGCTGTTTTTT. It codes for CASSTGVTLNTGELFF. The full variable domain, completed using reference TRBV7-9 and TRBJ2-2, is DTGVSQNPRHKITKRGQNVTFRCDPISEHNRLYWYRQTLGQGPEFLTYFQNEAQLEKSRLLSDRFSAERPKGSFSTLEIQRTEQGDSAMYLCASSTGVTLNTGELFFGEGSRLTVL.

The chain joins TRBV7-2 to TRBJ1-5; D is uncertain. Germline CDR1 SGHTA, CDR2 FQGNSA. The CDR3 length is 13 residues. Trimming cost V 2 bases and J 7 bases, with 9 bases left between them. The CDR3 reads CASSLSQTQPQHF. The CDR3 DNA reads TGTGCCAGCAGCTTAAGCCAAACCCAGCCCCAGCATTTT.

J is TRBJ2-2 and V is TRBV10-3; D gene unclear. V dropped 2 bases and J dropped 1 base, with 8 bases sitting between them. Germline V CDR1 and CDR2: ENHRY, SYGVKD. This CDR3 is built from 15 residues. The CDR3 DNA sequence: TGTGCCATCAGTGAGCCAGGATTGAACACCGGGGAGCTGTTTTTT. Its protein is CAISEPGLNTGELFF.

The chain has TRBV9 and TRBJ2-1; 11 positions agree with TRBD2. Germline V gene lookup returns CDR1 SGDLS and CDR2 YYNGEE. Trimming removed 0 bases from V and 4 bases from J; junction bases left unmatched: 6. The CDR3 is 17 residues long. CDR3 DNA sequence: TGTGCCAGCAGCGTAGGAGGGACTAGCGGAAGATACAATGAGCAGTTCTTC. Protein: CASSVGGTSGRYNEQFF.

This chain uses TRBV2 with TRBJ1-5; no firm D call. The length of the CDR3 is 16 residues. V lost 3 bases to trimming and J lost 1 base, with 13 bases between them. Germline CDR1 and CDR2: SNHLY and FYNNEI. The CDR3 DNA reads TGTGCCAGCAGTGACCAGGAAATTCGGAGCAATCAGCCCCAGCATTTT. Its translation: CASSDQEIRSNQPQHF.

This chain joins TRBV2 and TRBJ2-4, with 7 bases matching TRBD1. The CDR3 spans 17 residues. Per germline, CDR1 SNHLY and CDR2 FYNNEI. V was pared by 0 bases and J by 0 bases, with 5 bases of the junction left unmatched. In nucleotides, the CDR3 is TGTGCCAGCAGTGAAGCGGACAGGCCAGGAGCCAAAAACATTCAGTACTTC. Amino acid sequence: CASSEADRPGAKNIQYF.

CDR3: CASLKENENYGYTF. DNA for the CDR3: TGCGCCAGCCTAAAAGAGAACGAGAACTATGGCTACACCTTC. V gene TRBV23-1 combines with J gene TRBJ1-2; D not certain. TRBV23-1 is placed among ORFs of uncertain function. V was pared by 8 bases and J by 2 bases, with 15 bases between. This CDR3 region has 14 residues.

The chain carries TRBV29-1 and TRBJ1-2, with D possibly matching TRBD1 (6 bases). Germline V gene sequence: CDR1 SQVTM, CDR2 ANQGSEA. The CDR3 extends over 14 amino acids. V lost 3 bases and J 2 bases, leaving 13 bases between the germline ends. CDR3 in DNA: TGCAGCGTTGAGGCCCACAGGGAGAACTATGGCTACACCTTC. Encoded protein: CSVEAHRENYGYTF.

This clone occurred once. This chain uses TRBV4-3 with TRBJ2-2; 11 nucleotides line up with TRBD1. The CDR3 consists of 16 residues. J was trimmed by 7 bases and V by 5 bases; bases with no gene match: 9. CDR1 and CDR2 (germline): LGHNA, YSLEER. CDR3 region: CASSADRGRAGGELFF. CDR3 coding DNA: TGCGCCAGCAGCGCGGACAGGGGGCGCGCGGGCGGGGAGCTGTTTTTT.

V is TRBV5-4 and J is TRBJ1-2; TRBD1 matches at 12 bases. Per the germline V gene, CDR1 is SGHNT and CDR2 is YYREEE (reference sequence). Unmatched junction bases numbered 12, after V lost 4 bases and J lost 8 bases. This CDR3 contains 16 residues. This CDR3 reads CASSRSQGQGARGYTF. The CDR3 region has the DNA TGTGCCAGCAGCCGGAGCCAGGGACAGGGGGCGCGGGGCTACACCTTC.

This clone was found once. This rearrangement joins TRBV30 to TRBJ1-6; D possibly corresponds to TRBD1 (6 bases). This CDR3 spans 20 amino acids. V shed 0 bases and J shed 0 bases, with 21 bases lying between them. Germline CDR1 and CDR2: GTSNPN and SVGIG (reference sequence). CDR3 sequence: CAWSVGRGIFSSSYNSPLHF. CDR3 coding DNA: TGTGCCTGGAGTGTGGGCAGGGGTATCTTTTCGAGCTCCTATAATTCACCCCTCCACTTT.

In its sample, this clone was seen once. V usage is TRBV28 and J usage is TRBJ1-5, with 10 bases identical to TRBD1. The CDR3 runs to 15 residues. The ends lost 4 bases at V and 5 bases at J; junction bases unmatched: 5. CDR1 is MDHEN and CDR2 is SYDVKM in the germline V gene. The CDR3 DNA reads TGTGCCAGCAGTTCCCCGACAGGGGGCGATCAGCCCCAGCATTTT. Protein: CASSSPTGGDQPQHF.

This chain links TRBV5-6 with TRBJ1-2, with a possible D match to TRBD1 (6 bases). Germline V gene lookup returns CDR1 SGHDT and CDR2 YYEEEE. The V gene lost 4 bases and the J gene lost 5 bases, with 15 bases spanning the gap. The length of the CDR3 is 14 residues. CDR3 in DNA: TGTGCCAGCAGCCCGGACGGGAGGGGGTATGGCTACACCTTC. This codes for CASSPDGRGYGYTF.

V and J are TRBV7-9 and TRBJ2-4; the match to TRBD1 covers 8 bases. CDR1 is SEHNR and CDR2 is FQNEAQ in the germline V gene (reference sequence). The CDR3 totals 14 residues. The V and J ends lost 4 bases and 10 bases, in that order; junction bases with no gene match: 9. CDR3 nucleotide sequence: TGTGCCAGCAGCTGGACAGGGACAAAAACGATTCAGTACTTC. Translating gives CASSWTGTKTIQYF.

This rearrangement joins TRBV18 to TRBJ1-1; D uncertain. The germline gives CDR1 KGHSH, CDR2 LQKENI. The CDR3 loop spans 12 amino acids. With 3 bases removed from V and 4 bases from J, the gap between germline ends came to 6 bases. CDR3 region: CASSPSGTEAFF. The CDR3 nucleotides are TGTGCCAGCTCACCGTCGGGCACTGAAGCTTTCTTT.

This clone was picked up one time. The chain carries TRBV4-1 and TRBJ2-1; D gene unclear. Germline lookup yields CDR1 MGHRA and CDR2 YSYEKL. The V gene lost 4 bases and the J gene lost 9 bases, with 31 bases spanning the gap. CDR3 length: 19 amino acids. The CDR3 is CASSPHHPLFSLLLSEQFF. CDR3 DNA: TGCGCCAGCAGCCCCCATCACCCCTTATTTTCGCTCCTACTGTCTGAGCAGTTCTTC.